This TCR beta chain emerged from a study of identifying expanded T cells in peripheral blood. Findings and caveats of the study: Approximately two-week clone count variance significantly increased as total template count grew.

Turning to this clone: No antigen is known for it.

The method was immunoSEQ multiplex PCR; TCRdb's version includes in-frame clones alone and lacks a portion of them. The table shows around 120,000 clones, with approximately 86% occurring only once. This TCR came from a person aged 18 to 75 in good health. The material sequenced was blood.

This chain's CDR3 is CASSLTDYQPQHF. In DNA, the CDR3 is TGTGCCAGCAGCTTGACAGATTATCAGCCCCAGCATTTT. The chain is built from TRBV7-9 and TRBJ1-5, with a tentative D call TRBD1 (5 bases). From germline, CDR1 is SEHNR and CDR2 FQNEAQ (reference sequence). This CDR3 contains 13 residues. The V end lost 3 bases, the J end lost 5 bases, and 8 bases lay between the germline ends. The full variable domain, in which reference TRBV7-9 and TRBJ1-5 provide the parts outside the CDR3, is DTGVSQNPRHKITKRGQNVTFRCDPISEHNRLYWYRQTLGQGPEFLTYFQNEAQLEKSRLLSDRFSAERPKGSFSTLEIQRTEQGDSAMYLCASSLTDYQPQHFGDGTRLSIL.